Below are 17 T cell receptor beta chains sequenced from a single sample in a study of T cell responses to AZD1222 COVID-19 vaccine. The assay was immunoSEQ multiplex PCR, and TCRdb's table has in-frame clones only and misses some. Here the sample spans about 100,000 clones, roughly 88% being singletons. The specimen was peripheral blood, collected on day 0 of AZD1222 vaccination. The receptor source for this set is an adult in good health.

The chain uses TRBV28 and TRBJ1-5; 10 bases match TRBD1. J was trimmed by 2 bases and V by 4 bases; bases with no gene match: 5. Germline assignment: CDR1 MDHEN and CDR2 SYDVKM. This CDR3 contains 16 residues. CDR3 nucleotide sequence: TGTGCCAGCAGTTCTCGACAGGGGGCTGGCAATCAGCCCCAGCATTTT. Protein product: CASSSRQGAGNQPQHF. Full variable domain (remainder filled in from reference TRBV28 and TRBJ1-5): DVKVTQSSRYLVKRTGEKVFLECVQDMDHENMFWYRQDPGLGLRLIYFSYDVKMKEKGDIPEGYSVSREKKERFSLILESASTNQTSMYLCASSSRQGAGNQPQHFGDGTRLSIL.

Turning to this clone: Other DNA sequences of this sample code for an identical CDR3. J is TRBJ2-5 and V is TRBV24-1; D unclear. Trimming removed 5 bases from V and 5 bases from J, with 5 bases in between. Germline V lookup: CDR1 KGHDR, CDR2 SFDVKD. This CDR3 has 11 residues. CDR3 protein: CATSGGETQYF. The CDR3 nucleotides are TGTGCCACCAGTGGTGGCGAGACCCAGTACTTC.

The table lists this clone with a few counts. This chain joins TRBV5-1 and TRBJ2-5; D gene ambiguous. Trimming took off 2 bases at V and 10 bases at J, with 18 bases between the two ends. The CDR3 consists of 14 residues. Looked up from germline, CDR1 is SGHRS and CDR2 is YFSETQ. CDR3 residues: CASSLNSRRGGQYF. The CDR3 DNA follows: TGCGCCAGCAGCTTAAATAGCCGTCGAGGCGGCCAGTACTTC.

This rearrangement joins TRBV3-1 (or the pseudogene TRBV3-2) to TRBJ1-3, with D maybe TRBD1 (6 bases). Looked up from germline, CDR1 is LGHDT and CDR2 is YNNKEL (reference sequence). CDR3 length equals 16 residues. Between the trimmed V and J ends, which lost 5 bases and 3 bases, there was a span of 17 bases. CDR3 nucleotide sequence: TGTGCCAGCAGCGGGTACAGGGTTCCTTATGGAAACACCATATATTTT. It codes for CASSGYRVPYGNTIYF.

This sequence joins TRBV5-1 and TRBJ2-5, with a tentative D call TRBD1 (6 bases). Germline CDR1 SGHRS, CDR2 YFSETQ. The V end was cut by 0 bases, the J end by 5 bases, with 8 bases between. The CDR3 extends over 13 amino acids. CDR3 in amino acids: CASSLGGGETQYF. CDR3 in DNA: TGCGCCAGCAGCTTGGGTGGGGGCGAGACCCAGTACTTC.

The rearrangement links TRBV4-1 to TRBJ1-5; D is undetermined. There are 13 residues in the CDR3. Germline V gives CDR1 MGHRA, CDR2 YSYEKL. The V end was cut by 0 bases, the J end by 6 bases, with 6 bases between. In nucleotides, the CDR3 is TGCGCCAGCAGCCAAGATACTGGTCAGCCCCAGCATTTT. Encoded protein: CASSQDTGQPQHF.

The chain carries TRBV19 and TRBJ1-4; 8 bases agree with TRBD1. CDR1 is LNHDA and CDR2 is SQIVND in the germline V gene (reference sequence). The V segment lost 1 base and the J segment 10 bases; nucleotides outside the gene matches: 5. This CDR3 is built from 14 residues. CDR3 bases: TGTGCCAGTAGTATAGTCAGGGGGCGAGCAAAACTGTTTTTT. Amino acid sequence: CASSIVRGRAKLFF.

V is TRBV28 and J is TRBJ2-3; D remains ambiguous. The CDR3 is made up of 15 amino acids. V was trimmed by 2 bases and J by 2 bases, leaving 11 bases between them. CDR1 is MDHEN and CDR2 is SYDVKM in the germline V gene. The CDR3 sequence is CASSLVQTITDTQYF. The CDR3 DNA follows: TGTGCCAGCAGTTTAGTCCAGACCATCACAGATACGCAGTATTTT.

The genes are TRBV28 and TRBJ2-7, with D unclear. The V and J ends lost 4 bases and 7 bases respectively, with 8 bases between them. This CDR3 region has 11 residues. Germline CDR1 MDHEN, CDR2 SYDVKM. Here the CDR3 DNA reads TGTGCCAGCAGTTCCCCTCGAGAGCAGTACTTC. This sequence encodes CASSSPREQYF.

The rearrangement uses TRBV7-8 and TRBJ1-1, with 8 bases that match TRBD1. This CDR3 is 16 amino acids long. V was pared by 1 base and J by 3 bases, with 7 bases of the junction left unmatched. The germline V gene has CDR1 SGHVS and CDR2 FQNEAQ. This chain's CDR3 is CASSLGSRGRDTEAFF. Here the CDR3 DNA reads TGTGCCAGCAGCTTAGGCTCCAGGGGGCGGGACACTGAAGCTTTCTTT.

V gene TRBV27 combines with J gene TRBJ1-2, with D uncertain. The CDR3 is 14 residues long. CDR1 and CDR2 from the germline V gene are MNHEY and SMNVEV (reference sequence). V was shortened by 3 bases and J by 0 bases, with 8 bases between the two germline ends. CDR3: CASSFLGANYGYTF. CDR3 nucleotide sequence: TGTGCCAGCAGTTTCCTCGGGGCTAACTATGGCTACACCTTC.

The rearrangement links TRBV19 to TRBJ1-3; D uncertain. CDR3 length equals 12 residues. Trimming took off 6 bases at V and 2 bases at J, with 5 bases between the two ends. In germline, CDR1 is LNHDA, CDR2 SQIVND (reference sequence). CDR3 sequence reads: CASSPAGNTIYF. The CDR3 region has the DNA TGTGCCAGTAGCCCGGCTGGAAACACCATATATTTT.

The chain combines TRBV2 with TRBJ2-3; possibly TRBD2 for D (6 bases). V dropped 2 bases and J dropped 7 bases, with 16 bases sitting between them. The germline gives CDR1 SNHLY, CDR2 FYNNEI. The CDR3 spans 15 residues. CDR3 sequence (DNA): TGTGCCAGCAGTGAAAACTCTAGGGGAGGATATACGCAGTATTTT. It translates to CASSENSRGGYTQYF.

V gene TRBV7-3 combines with J gene TRBJ2-1, with TRBD2 identical over 9 bases. This CDR3 contains 15 residues. V trimming: 2 bases; J trimming: 10 bases; junction bases outside the gene matches: 9. CDR1 and CDR2 from the germline V gene are SGHTA and FQGTGA. CDR3 bases: TGTGCCAGCAGCTTATTAGTTAGCGGGAGAGGGGAGCAGTTCTTC. Translated, it gives CASSLLVSGRGEQFF. Using reference TRBV7-3 and TRBJ2-1 for the parts outside the CDR3, the full variable domain is GAGVSQTPSNKVTEKGKYVELRCDPISGHTALYWYRQSLGQGPEFLIYFQGTGAADDSGLPNDRFFAVRPEGSVSTLKIQRTERGDSAVYLCASSLLVSGRGEQFFGPGTRLTVL.

CDR3 loop: CASSIQGGNEKLFF. The CDR3 bases are TGTGCCAGCTCGATACAGGGTGGTAATGAAAAACTGTTTTTT. The rearrangement uses TRBV7-2 and TRBJ1-4, with D perhaps TRBD1 (6 bases). Germline V gene sequence: CDR1 SGHTA, CDR2 FQGNSA. Trimming removed 8 bases at V and 4 bases at J, with 14 bases between. The CDR3 totals 14 residues.

This clone was seen a few times. CDR3 sequence (DNA): TGTGCCAGCAGCCAAGGGACAGTAAACACTGAAGCTTTCTTT. Its translation is CASSQGTVNTEAFF. The V call is TRBV3-1 (or the pseudogene TRBV3-2), the J call TRBJ1-1; maybe TRBD1 (6 bases). Germline V gene sequence: CDR1 LGHDT, CDR2 YNNKEL (reference sequence). V was clipped by 1 base and J by 2 bases, with 8 bases between them. The CDR3 runs 14 residues.

The gene calls are TRBV28 and TRBJ1-1, with TRBD1 matching over 9 bases. The germline CDR1 and CDR2 sequences are MDHEN and SYDVKM. J was trimmed by 1 base and V by 6 bases; bases with no gene match: 3. This CDR3 comprises 14 residues. CDR3 sequence reads: CASRGDRENTEAFF. CDR3 DNA: TGTGCCAGCAGAGGGGACAGGGAGAACACTGAAGCTTTCTTT.